This TCR beta chain emerged from a study of blood T cell repertoires in COVID-19. Concerning this clone: Distinct nucleotide sequences in the sample also encode this CDR3.

The trim removed 0 bases at V and 3 bases at J, leaving 1 base unmatched. Germline loops: CDR1 SGHRS, CDR2 YFSETQ. This CDR3 has 15 amino acids. The assay was immunoSEQ multiplex PCR, and TCRdb's table has in-frame clones only and misses some. The table lists around 470,000 clones, 90% of them singletons. Sequencing used PBMCs or T cells enriched from blood (not recorded which). This sequence originates from a man younger than 30 who had recovered from COVID-19. The chain recombines TRBV5-1 with TRBJ1-5, with TRBD1 identical over 9 bases. CDR3 protein: CASSLGDRDNQPQHF. CDR3 DNA: TGCGCCAGCAGCTTGGGGGACAGGGACAATCAGCCCCAGCATTTT.